This T cell receptor beta chain was sequenced for a study of T-cell reconstitution after alpha-beta-depleted transplantation in children. Overall study findings and caveats: The authors attributed T-cell counts and diversity one year after transplant mostly to newly produced T cells.

V trimming: 2 bases; J trimming: 4 bases; junction bases outside the gene matches: 4. The CDR3 contains 15 residues. Germline V CDR1 and CDR2: SGHAT, FQNNGV. Unique molecular identifiers were incorporated when the TCRbeta library was constructed. Via MiXCR, TCRdb re-called the PCR reads, giving one row per CDR3 protein. This sample has around 200,000 distinct CDR3 sequences; about a tenth occur once, and the top ten carry approximately 30%. This clonotype was seen many times. Its matching antigen is unknown. Sequenced material: PBMCs, taken before TCRalphabeta/CD19-depleted stem cell transplant. The chain links TRBV11-2 to TRBJ2-7, with TRBD1 matching over 11 bases. The receptor was isolated from a child younger than two with acute myeloid leukemia, due to receive a stem cell transplant. The CDR3 DNA is TGTGCCAGCAGCTTACTGGGGACAGGGGGGTACGAGCAGTACTTC. Translating gives CASSLLGTGGYEQYF. Supplemented by reference TRBV11-2 and TRBJ2-7, the full variable domain reads EAGVAQSPRYKIIEKRQSVAFWCNPISGHATLYWYQQILGQGPKLLIQFQNNGVVDDSQLPKDRFSAERLKGVDSTLKIQPAKLEDSAVYLCASSLLGTGGYEQYFGPGTRLTVT.